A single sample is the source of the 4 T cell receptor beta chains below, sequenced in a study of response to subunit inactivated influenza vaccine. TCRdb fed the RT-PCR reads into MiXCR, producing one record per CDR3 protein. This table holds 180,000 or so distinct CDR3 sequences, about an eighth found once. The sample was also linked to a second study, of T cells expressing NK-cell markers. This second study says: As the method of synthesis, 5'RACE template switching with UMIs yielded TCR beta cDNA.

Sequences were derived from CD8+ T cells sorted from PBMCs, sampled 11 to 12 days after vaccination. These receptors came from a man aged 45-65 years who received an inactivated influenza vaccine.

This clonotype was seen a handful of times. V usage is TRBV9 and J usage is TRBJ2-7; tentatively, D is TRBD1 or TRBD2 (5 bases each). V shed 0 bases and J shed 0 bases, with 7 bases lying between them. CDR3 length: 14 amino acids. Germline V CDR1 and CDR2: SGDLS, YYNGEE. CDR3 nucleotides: TGTGCCAGCAGCGTAGAGGGGACCTCCTACGAGCAGTACTTC. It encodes CASSVEGTSYEQYF.

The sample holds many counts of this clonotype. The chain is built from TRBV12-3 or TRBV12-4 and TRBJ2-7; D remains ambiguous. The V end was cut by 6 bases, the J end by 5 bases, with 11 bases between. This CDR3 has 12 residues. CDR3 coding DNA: TGTGCCAGCAGCCTAAACTTCGACGAGCAGTACTTC. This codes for CASSLNFDEQYF.

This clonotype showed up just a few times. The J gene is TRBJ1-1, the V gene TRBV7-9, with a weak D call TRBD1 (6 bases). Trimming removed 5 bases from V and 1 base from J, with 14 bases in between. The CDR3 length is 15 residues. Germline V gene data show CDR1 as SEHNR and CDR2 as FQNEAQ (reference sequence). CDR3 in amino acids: CASSPLRGRNTEAFF. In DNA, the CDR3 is TGTGCCAGCAGCCCCCTCCGGGGGCGGAACACTGAAGCTTTCTTT.

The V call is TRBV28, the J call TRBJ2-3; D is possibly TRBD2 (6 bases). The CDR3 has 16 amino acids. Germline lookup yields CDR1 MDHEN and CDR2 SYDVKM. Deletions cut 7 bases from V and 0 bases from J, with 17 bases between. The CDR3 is CASTPRGGGSTDTQYF. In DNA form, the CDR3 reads TGTGCCAGCACCCCGCGGGGTGGGGGAAGCACAGATACGCAGTATTTT.